This is a list of T cell receptor beta chains from one sample in a study of early T cells in non-severe SARS-CoV-2 infection. TCRdb reanalysed the 5' RACE reads using MiXCR and keeps one entry per CDR3 protein. The sample yields tens of thousands of distinct CDR3 sequences, approximately 4.8% seen once. The specimen was whole blood. The receptors originated from an adult who was a healthcare worker with PCR-confirmed SARS-CoV-2 infection or an uninfected control (not recorded which). CDR3s include the opening cysteine and the closing phenylalanine or tryptophan. The order of the fields is V gene, clone size, D gene, J gene, CDR3 DNA, CDR3 protein. The D gene is left open where the match is weak. The size of a clone is reported for some rows only, either as once, few or many, or as a class for expanded clones.

TRBV12-5,many,TRBD1,TRBJ2-3,TGTGCTAGTGGGGTGGGACAGATTACTAGCACAGATACGCAGTATTTT,CASGVGQITSTDTQYF
TRBV7-6,.,.,TRBJ2-7,TGTGCCAGCAGCCTGACAGGCGAGCAGTACTTC,CASSLTGEQYF
TRBV19,few,.,TRBJ2-7,TGTGCCAGTACCCCCACACAGGGATCCCCCGGAGAGCAGTACTTC,CASTPTQGSPGEQYF
TRBV9,.,TRBD1,TRBJ1-1,TGTGCCAGCAGTGCGGGCCTTCAGAGGGGGCCTACCTTTGAAGCTTTCTTT,CASSAGLQRGPTFEAFF
TRBV7-2,.,TRBD1,TRBJ2-7,TGTGCCAGCAGCCCACCGACGGGACAGGGCGCCTACGAGCAGTACTTC,CASSPPTGQGAYEQYF
TRBV7-6,few,TRBD1,TRBJ2-7,TGTGCCAGCAGCTTCGGGACAGCTATGCAGCAGTACTTC,CASSFGTAMQQYF
TRBV6-5,few,.,TRBJ1-6,TGTGCCAGCAGTCAACGGGACACATATAATTCACCCCTCCACTTT,CASSQRDTYNSPLHF
TRBV28,.,TRBD1,TRBJ1-2,TGTGCCAGCAGTCCCGTGGACAGGGTTAGAGGCTACACCTTC,CASSPVDRVRGYTF
TRBV29-1,many,TRBD1,TRBJ1-6,TGCAGCGTGGGGGGACAGGGCTCACCCCTCCACTTT,CSVGGQGSPLHF
TRBV9,many,TRBD2,TRBJ2-7,TGTGCCAGCAGCGTAGCAGCGGGAGGGCCCAACGAGCAGTACTTC,CASSVAAGGPNEQYF
TRBV10-3,.,TRBD1,TRBJ2-7,TGTGCCATCAGACCGGGACAGCCCCCGGACGAGCAGTACTTC,CAIRPGQPPDEQYF
TRBV27,.,.,TRBJ1-6,TGTGCCAGCAACCCCAGAGACAGCTATAATTCACCCCTCCACTTT,CASNPRDSYNSPLHF
TRBV19,few,.,TRBJ2-2,TGTGCCAGTAGTATAGATCTAAGAGGGGAGCTGTTTTTT,CASSIDLRGELFF
TRBV29-1,many,TRBD1,TRBJ2-3,TGCAGCGCTGACAGGGGCCGGGCAGATACGCAGTATTTT,CSADRGRADTQYF
TRBV24-1,many,.,TRBJ1-4,TGTGCCACCAGTTCAGGGAATAATGAAAAACTGTTTTTT,CATSSGNNEKLFF
TRBV10-2,many,.,TRBJ2-7,TGCGCCAGCAGTGACATCTCCTACGAGCAGTACTTC,CASSDISYEQYF
TRBV5-4,few,.,TRBJ2-1,TGTGCCAGCAGCTCGCCTACCGGGGGGCCCAGCTCCTACAATGAGCAGTTCTTC,CASSSPTGGPSSYNEQFF
TRBV28,many,TRBD1,TRBJ2-3,TGTGCCAGCAGTTTAGGGGACAGGGGGCGAGATACGCAGTATTTT,CASSLGDRGRDTQYF
TRBV20-1,many,.,TRBJ2-1,TGCAGTGCTCAATATGGCAATGAGCAGTTCTTC,CSAQYGNEQFF
TRBV14,many,.,TRBJ2-3,TGTGCCAGCAGCCAAGAGGCCGCCTCCACAGATACGCAGTATTTT,CASSQEAASTDTQYF
TRBV25-1,medium-sized,.,TRBJ1-3,TGTGCCAGCAGTGAAGAACGGTCTGGAAACACCATATATTTT,CASSEERSGNTIYF
TRBV20-1,many,TRBD1,TRBJ1-1,TGCAGTGCTAGACTGACAGGGACGTCGAGGGGAGCTTTCTTT,CSARLTGTSRGAFF
TRBV4-1,many,.,TRBJ2-7,TGCGCCAGCAGCCAAGATCCACAGGGTATCTACGAGCAGTACTTC,CASSQDPQGIYEQYF
TRBV29-1,many,.,TRBJ1-4,TGCAGCGTTCGGAAAACGAGGGTTAGAGGTGAAAAACTGTTTTTT,CSVRKTRVRGEKLFF
TRBV20-1,.,TRBD2,TRBJ2-3,TGCAGTGCTAGAGATTCCATAGGGACTAGCGGGAACACAGATACGCAGTATTTT,CSARDSIGTSGNTDTQYF
TRBV6-2/TRBV6-3,many,.,TRBJ2-4,TGTGCCAGCAGTGCTCAAGGGGTGGCGACCAAAAACATTCAGTACTTC,CASSAQGVATKNIQYF
TRBV24-1,few,TRBD2,TRBJ2-1,TGTGCCACCAGTGATTTAGCGGGAGATGAGCAGTTCTTC,CATSDLAGDEQFF
TRBV20-1,many,.,TRBJ2-5,TGCAGTGCTGGCCGGGACTCGTGGACCCAAGAGACCCAGTACTTC,CSAGRDSWTQETQYF
TRBV29-1,many,.,TRBJ1-1,TGCAGCGTTGGGGGGCCGGGCACTGAAGCTTTCTTT,CSVGGPGTEAFF
TRBV29-1,medium-sized,TRBD1,TRBJ1-2,TGCAGCGTTGCCCATCCGGGACAGGGCGATGGCTACACCTTC,CSVAHPGQGDGYTF
TRBV20-1,many,.,TRBJ1-1,TGCAGTGCTAGAGTGGGGAACACTGAAGCTTTCTTT,CSARVGNTEAFF
TRBV7-9,many,.,TRBJ2-5,TGTGCCAGCAGCTTAGTAGGTTCGGGGACCCAGTACTTC,CASSLVGSGTQYF
TRBV5-4,many,.,TRBJ1-1,TGTGCCAGCAGCTTCGAACAGCGGGCCACTGAAGCTTTCTTT,CASSFEQRATEAFF
TRBV12-3/TRBV12-4,many,.,TRBJ2-4,TGTGCCAGCAGTTTACAGGGAGGCATTCAGTACTTC,CASSLQGGIQYF
TRBV30,many,TRBD1,TRBJ2-7,TGTGCCTGGAGTGACCTAGGACAGGGGTTCTCCTACGAGCAGTACTTC,CAWSDLGQGFSYEQYF
TRBV5-4,many,TRBD1,TRBJ1-1,TGTGCCAGCAGCCAGGGGACAGGTAATATGAACACTGAAGCTTTCTTT,CASSQGTGNMNTEAFF
TRBV6-6,.,.,TRBJ1-2,TGTGCCAGCAGTCCGGCGGGTGGCTACACCTTC,CASSPAGGYTF
TRBV7-6,many,.,TRBJ2-7,TGTGCCAGCAGCCTTCGAGAAACAAGCGCCTACGAGCAGTACTTC,CASSLRETSAYEQYF
TRBV6-1,many,TRBD2,TRBJ2-2,TGTGCCAGCAGGGTCTCCAAGTCGGGACTAAACACCGGGGAGCTGTTTTTT,CASRVSKSGLNTGELFF
TRBV12-3/TRBV12-4,many,.,TRBJ1-1,TGTGCCAGCAGACCGCCCGGGGAACCTTGGATGGGAGCTTTCTTT,CASRPPGEPWMGAFF
TRBV20-1,many,.,TRBJ1-5,TGCAGTGCCCGACGCGGGGTGGCTAGCAATCAGCCCCAGCATTTT,CSARRGVASNQPQHF
TRBV4-2,many,.,TRBJ2-1,TGTGCCAGCAGCCAACGGGCGGGAAAGCCCGAAAGGGATGAGCAGTTCTTC,CASSQRAGKPERDEQFF
TRBV7-8,many,TRBD1,TRBJ1-5,TGTGCCAGCAGCTCGCTCCGGACAGGGAATCAGCCCCAGCATTTT,CASSSLRTGNQPQHF
TRBV13,.,.,TRBJ2-3,TGTGCCAGCAGCCTTAAAACTGGTGGTTTTACAGATACGCAGTATTTT,CASSLKTGGFTDTQYF
TRBV7-9,.,TRBD1,TRBJ2-3,TGTGCCAGCAGCTCCCCGGGGGGACAGGGAAGCACAGATACGCAGTATTTT,CASSSPGGQGSTDTQYF
TRBV29-1,many,TRBD2,TRBJ2-2,TGCAGCGTTGTCGCGGGGGGCACCGGGGAGCTGTTTTTT,CSVVAGGTGELFF
TRBV15,many,.,TRBJ2-7,TGTGCCACCAGCAGTCCTTCGGGCGGGCCCTCCTACGAGCAGTACTTC,CATSSPSGGPSYEQYF
TRBV19,many,.,TRBJ2-6,TGTGCCAGTAGGGGCGCAGGGAGGTCGGGGGCCAACGTCCTGACTTTC,CASRGAGRSGANVLTF
TRBV29-1,many,TRBD1,TRBJ1-1,TGCAGCGTAGAAGCGACAGGGGCGGGGACTGAAGCTTTCTTT,CSVEATGAGTEAFF
TRBV7-9,medium-sized,.,TRBJ2-6,TGTGCCAGCAGCCACGACGGCCCTGGGGCCAACGTCCTGACTTTC,CASSHDGPGANVLTF
TRBV20-1,few,.,TRBJ2-1,TGCAGTGCTGGGACCGGCTACAATGAGCAGTTCTTC,CSAGTGYNEQFF
TRBV6-1,many,TRBD1,TRBJ2-7,TGTGCCAGCAGTGACCTGGGACAGCCCAAGGCTTACGAGCAGTACTTC,CASSDLGQPKAYEQYF
TRBV7-6,.,.,TRBJ2-2,TGTGTCAGCCGTCCGGGAGCGAACTCCGGGGAGCTGTTTTTT,CVSRPGANSGELFF